One TCR beta chain is described in this entry. Germline and junction disagree at one end, which may indicate a read error. There are 16 residues in the CDR3. CDR1 WNHNN and CDR2 SYGVQD come from the germline V gene (reference sequence). The data were taken from a study of blood T cell repertoires in COVID-19. Sequenced by immunoSEQ multiplex PCR; TCRdb stores in-frame clones only, minus some. The repertoire holds about 400,000 clones, with about 88% as singletons. Sequencing input: peripheral blood. The receptor's source is a woman aged 55-75 years with COVID-19, enrolled during active disease. V is TRBV10-1 and J is TRBJ2-5; 13 positions agree with TRBD2. The CDR3 DNA sequence: TGCGCCCGCAGCCGACTAGCGGGGGGAAGCGGGGAGACCCAGTACTTC. Translation gives CARSRLAGGSGETQYF.